This T cell receptor beta chain was documented in a study of T-cell memory formation after mild COVID-19. On the study more broadly: The TCR clusters were mostly specific to one donor. Study conclusions and caveats: Cross-reactive memory seemingly joined, as some responding clones were found in pre-infection memory.

On this clonotype: The antigen is undetermined.

Using its own MiXCR run on the 5' RACE reads, TCRdb lists one record per CDR3 protein. The repertoire includes about 410,000 distinct CDR3 sequences, approximately 18% of them detected once, and roughly a fifth sits in the top ten. V was clipped by 0 bases and J by 8 bases; unmatched bases: 5. The CDR3 contains 15 residues. CDR1 is SGDLS, CDR2 YYNGEE, per germline. The sequenced sample was PBMCs or a T cell subset sorted from them (not recorded which). This sequence originates from a man younger than 35 who had mild COVID-19 (a few samples of this study predate the infection). Cell type and time point are not known. This rearrangement joins TRBV9 to TRBJ1-6; TRBD1 agrees at 7 bases. The CDR3 nucleotides are TGTGCCAGCAGCGTAGACCCCAGGGGGGATTCACCCCTCCACTTT. Its translation: CASSVDPRGDSPLHF.